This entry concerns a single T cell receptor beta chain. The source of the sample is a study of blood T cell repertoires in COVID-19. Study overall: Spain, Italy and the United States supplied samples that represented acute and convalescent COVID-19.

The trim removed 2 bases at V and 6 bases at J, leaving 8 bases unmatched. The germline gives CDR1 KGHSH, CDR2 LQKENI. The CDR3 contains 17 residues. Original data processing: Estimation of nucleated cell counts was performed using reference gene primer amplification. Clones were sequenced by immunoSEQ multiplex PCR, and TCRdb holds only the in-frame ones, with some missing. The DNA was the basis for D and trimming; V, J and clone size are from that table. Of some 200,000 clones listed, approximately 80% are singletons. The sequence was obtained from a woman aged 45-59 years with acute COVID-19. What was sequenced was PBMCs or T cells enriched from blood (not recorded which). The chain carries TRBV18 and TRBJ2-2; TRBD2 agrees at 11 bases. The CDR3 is CASSPATSGSAAGELFF. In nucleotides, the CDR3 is TGTGCCAGCTCACCAGCAACTAGCGGGAGCGCCGCCGGGGAGCTGTTTTTT.